This entry is about one T cell receptor beta chain. Its cognate antigen has yet to be identified. The sequencer listed for this sample is NextSeq 550. The Human TCR Profiling Kit (MiLaboratory) was used to make UMI-labeled 5' RACE TRB cDNA libraries. The full amount of extracted RNA was used for cDNA synthesis, and the full amount of resulting cDNA was used for PCR amplification. Libraries were prepared in parallel using an identical number of PCR cycles. The paper's processing steps were these. With a requirement of at least two reads per UMI, MIGEC and MiXCR extracted about 50,000 +/- 10,000 unique UMI-labeled TRB cDNA molecules per library. On average, each library contained approximately 40,000 +/- 10,000 functional in-frame TRB CDR3 nucleotide clonotypes without stop codons. After downsampling to 5000 UMI-labeled TRB molecules per sample, diversity metrics such as normalized Shannon-Wiener and Chao1 were calculated in VDJtools. For the central five CDR3 residues, VDJtools calculated physicochemical properties weighted by clonotype size, namely interaction energy, strength, volume and Kidera factor 4. TCRdb reprocessed the reads and assigns one entry to each CDR3 protein sequence, leaving out DNA. TCRdb, rather than the study authors, made the V and J calls. The table for this sample lists 130,000 to 150,000 distinct CDR3 sequences. Approximately 0.28% of the sample is in the top ten clones.

This sample was taken from a study of CXCR3-negative and CXCR3-positive naive CD8 T cells (dated by TCRdb to the late 2010s). About the study as a whole: In total, about 135 million TRB reads were obtained, corresponding to roughly 1.5 +/- 0.3 million reads per library. For the TRBV-TRBJ cluster analysis, the naive subsets came from 5 donors, while the memory cells came from 3 donors. The diversity and physicochemical repertoire analyses included about a dozen donors pooled from two independent experiments. What the authors observed across the whole study: Both naive subsets had comparably high repertoire diversity, while memory CD8+ T cells had much lower repertoire diversity. Because CXCR3 expression was partially decreased after cryopreservation, freshly isolated PBMCs were used for most assays. Surface CD5, linked to self-reactivity in mice, was comparable between naive subsets; TCR interaction strength was therefore also inferred from TRB CDR3 physicochemical properties. Naive CXCR3-negative and CXCR3-positive cells from the same donor showed similar TRBV-TRBJ usage, whereas memory cells showed distinct patterns. TRB CDR3s from CXCR3-positive naive cells showed higher hydrophobicity (lower Kidera factor 4), lower energy, and higher strength and volume indices than CXCR3-negative naive cells.

Each CD8+ T cell subset was flow-sorted in triplicate, with some 300,000 cells per subset placed directly into RLT lysis buffer. To keep memory contaminants out, a stringent definition of naive CD8+ T cells was applied: CD45RO-CCR7+CD27+CD95-. Standard density gradient centrifugation was used to isolate peripheral blood mononuclear cells from buffy coats. Naive CXCR3-negative and CXCR3-positive CD8+ T cells were flow-sorted using a FACSAria III. Total RNA was extracted from sorted cells using an RNeasy Mini Kit. The sequencing input was naive CXCR3+ CD8+ T cells from blood. In the paper's terms, the cell subset or site label means: CD45RO-CCR7+CD27+CD95- naive CD8+ T cells expressing CXCR3 (TNR3+). The receptor was derived from a human donor in good health. Some clones in this sample may be carry-over from other donors' samples.

The CDR3 corresponds to CASSPYGQEEKLFF. Recombination joined TRBV7-9 with TRBJ1-4; absent DNA, TCRdb's TRBD1 call cannot be checked. CDR1 and CDR2, looked up from the germline V gene (reference sequence), are SEHNR and FQNEAQ. CDR3 length: 14 amino acids, cysteine to phenylalanine. No coding sequence is recorded. The full variable domain, with segments outside the CDR3 supplied by the reference TRBV7-9 and TRBJ1-4 proteins, appears as DTGVSQNPRHKITKRGQNVTFRCDPISEHNRLYWYRQTLGQGPEFLTYFQNEAQLEKSRLLSDRFSAERPKGSFSTLEIQRTEQGDSAMYLCASSPYGQEEKLFFGSGTQLSVL.